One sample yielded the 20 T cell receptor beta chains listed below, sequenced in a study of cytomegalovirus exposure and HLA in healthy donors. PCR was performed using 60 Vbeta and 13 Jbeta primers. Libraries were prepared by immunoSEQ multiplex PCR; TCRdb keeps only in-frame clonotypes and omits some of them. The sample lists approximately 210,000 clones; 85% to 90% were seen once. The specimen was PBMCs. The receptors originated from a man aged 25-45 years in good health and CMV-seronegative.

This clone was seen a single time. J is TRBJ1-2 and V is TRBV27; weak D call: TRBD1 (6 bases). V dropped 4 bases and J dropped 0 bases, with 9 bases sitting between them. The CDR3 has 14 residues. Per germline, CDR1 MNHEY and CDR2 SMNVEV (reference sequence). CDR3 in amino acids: CASSWGPANYGYTF. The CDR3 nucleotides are TGTGCCAGCAGTTGGGGGCCTGCTAACTATGGCTACACCTTC.

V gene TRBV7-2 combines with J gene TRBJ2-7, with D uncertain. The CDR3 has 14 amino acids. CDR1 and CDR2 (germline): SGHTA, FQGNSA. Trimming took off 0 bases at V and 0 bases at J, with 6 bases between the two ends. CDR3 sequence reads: CASSLALYSYEQYF. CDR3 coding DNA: TGTGCCAGCAGCTTAGCTCTTTACTCCTACGAGCAGTACTTC.

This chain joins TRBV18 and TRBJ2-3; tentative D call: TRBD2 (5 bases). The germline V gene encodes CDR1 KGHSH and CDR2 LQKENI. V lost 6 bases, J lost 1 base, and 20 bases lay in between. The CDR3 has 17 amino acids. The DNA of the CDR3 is TGTGCCAGCTCCCTCGGGGAATCAGCGCTTGGCACAGATACGCAGTATTTT. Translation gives CASSLGESALGTDTQYF.

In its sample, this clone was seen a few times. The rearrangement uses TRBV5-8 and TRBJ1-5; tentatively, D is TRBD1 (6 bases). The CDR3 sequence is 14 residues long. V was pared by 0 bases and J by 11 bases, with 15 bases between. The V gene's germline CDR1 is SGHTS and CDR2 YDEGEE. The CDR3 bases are TGTGCCAGCAGCTTGGATAGGGGGATCGCTACCCAGCATTTT. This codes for CASSLDRGIATQHF.

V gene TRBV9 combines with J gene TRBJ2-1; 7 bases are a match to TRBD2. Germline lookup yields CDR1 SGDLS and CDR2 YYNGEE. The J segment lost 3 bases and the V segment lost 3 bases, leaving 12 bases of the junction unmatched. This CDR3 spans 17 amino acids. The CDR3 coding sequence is TGTGCCAGCAGCGACCTAATAGCGGGTCCACTCTACAATGAGCAGTTCTTC. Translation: CASSDLIAGPLYNEQFF.

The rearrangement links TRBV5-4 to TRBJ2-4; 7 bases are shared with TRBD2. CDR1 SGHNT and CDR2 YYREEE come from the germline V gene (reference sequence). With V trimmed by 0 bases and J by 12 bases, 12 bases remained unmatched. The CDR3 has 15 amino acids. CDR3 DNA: TGTGCCAGCAGCTTGGGGACTAGGTCAAGTGACAGTCAGTACTTC. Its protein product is CASSLGTRSSDSQYF.

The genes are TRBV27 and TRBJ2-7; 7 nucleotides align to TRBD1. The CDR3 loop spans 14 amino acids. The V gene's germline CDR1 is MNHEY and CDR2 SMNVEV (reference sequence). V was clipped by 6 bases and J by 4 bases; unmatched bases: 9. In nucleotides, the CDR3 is TGTGCCAGCAGGAGACAGGGTCCGGGGTACGAGCAGTACTTC. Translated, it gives CASRRQGPGYEQYF.

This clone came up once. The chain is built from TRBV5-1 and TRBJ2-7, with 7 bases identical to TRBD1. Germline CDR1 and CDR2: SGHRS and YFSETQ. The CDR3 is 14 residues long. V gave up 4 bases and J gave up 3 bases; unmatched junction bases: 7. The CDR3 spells CASSLQGDRYEQYF. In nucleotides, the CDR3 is TGCGCCAGCAGCCTCCAGGGGGATCGCTACGAGCAGTACTTC.

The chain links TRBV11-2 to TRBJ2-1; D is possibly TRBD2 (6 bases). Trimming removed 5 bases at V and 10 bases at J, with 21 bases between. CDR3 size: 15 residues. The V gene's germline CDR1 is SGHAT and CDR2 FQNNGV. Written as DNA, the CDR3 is TGTGCCAGCAGCCGGAGGGGCCCAGAGGGGTACGAGCAGTTCTTC. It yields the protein CASSRRGPEGYEQFF.

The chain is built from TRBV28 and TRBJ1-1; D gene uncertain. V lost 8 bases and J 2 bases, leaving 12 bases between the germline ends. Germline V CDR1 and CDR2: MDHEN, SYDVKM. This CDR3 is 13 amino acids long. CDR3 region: CASGRADNTEAFF. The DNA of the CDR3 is TGTGCCAGCGGCCGTGCGGATAACACTGAAGCTTTCTTT.

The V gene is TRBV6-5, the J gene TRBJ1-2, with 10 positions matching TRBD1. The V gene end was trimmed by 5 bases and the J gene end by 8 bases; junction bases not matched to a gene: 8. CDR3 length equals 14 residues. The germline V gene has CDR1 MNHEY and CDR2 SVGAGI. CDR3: CASSSGTGVKGYTF. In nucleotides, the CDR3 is TGTGCCAGCAGTAGCGGGACAGGGGTTAAGGGCTACACCTTC.

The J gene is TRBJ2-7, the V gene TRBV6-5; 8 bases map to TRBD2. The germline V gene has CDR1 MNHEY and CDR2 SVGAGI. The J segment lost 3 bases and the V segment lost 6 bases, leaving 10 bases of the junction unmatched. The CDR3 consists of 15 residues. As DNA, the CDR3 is TGTGCCAGCAGCCGCCCCGGGGGGGCGGTCTACGAGCAGTACTTC. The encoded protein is CASSRPGGAVYEQYF.

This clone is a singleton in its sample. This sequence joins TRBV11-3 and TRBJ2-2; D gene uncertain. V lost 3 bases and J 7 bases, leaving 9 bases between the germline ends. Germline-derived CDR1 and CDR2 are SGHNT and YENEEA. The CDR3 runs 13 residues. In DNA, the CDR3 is TGTGCCAGCAGCTTTAGCACGGGCGGGGAGCTGTTTTTT. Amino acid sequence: CASSFSTGGELFF.

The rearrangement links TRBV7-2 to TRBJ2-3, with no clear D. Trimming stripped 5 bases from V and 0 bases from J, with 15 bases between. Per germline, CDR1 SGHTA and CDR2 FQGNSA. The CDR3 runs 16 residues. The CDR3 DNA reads TGTGCCAGCAGCCGCCGTGACAAGTCTAGCACAGATACGCAGTATTTT. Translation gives CASSRRDKSSTDTQYF.

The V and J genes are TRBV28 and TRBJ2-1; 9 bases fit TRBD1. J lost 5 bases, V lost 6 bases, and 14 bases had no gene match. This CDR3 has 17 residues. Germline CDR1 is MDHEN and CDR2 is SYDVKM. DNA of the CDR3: TGTGCCAGCAGACCATCCGGGACAGGGCAGTCGGACAATGAGCAGTTCTTC. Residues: CASRPSGTGQSDNEQFF. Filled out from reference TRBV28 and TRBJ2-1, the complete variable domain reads DVKVTQSSRYLVKRTGEKVFLECVQDMDHENMFWYRQDPGLGLRLIYFSYDVKMKEKGDIPEGYSVSREKKERFSLILESASTNQTSMYLCASRPSGTGQSDNEQFFGPGTRLTVL.

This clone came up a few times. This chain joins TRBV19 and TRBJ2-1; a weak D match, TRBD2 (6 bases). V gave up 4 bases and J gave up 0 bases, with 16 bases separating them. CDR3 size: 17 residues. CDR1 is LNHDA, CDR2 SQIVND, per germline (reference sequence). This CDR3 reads CASSTAGTWSSYNEQFF. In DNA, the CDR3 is TGTGCCAGTAGTACCGCCGGGACTTGGAGCTCCTACAATGAGCAGTTCTTC.

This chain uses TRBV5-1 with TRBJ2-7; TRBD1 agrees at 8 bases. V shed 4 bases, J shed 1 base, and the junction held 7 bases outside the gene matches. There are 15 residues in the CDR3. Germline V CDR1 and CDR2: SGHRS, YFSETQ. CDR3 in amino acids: CASSATGAGSYEQYF. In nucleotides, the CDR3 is TGCGCCAGCAGCGCGACAGGGGCGGGGTCCTACGAGCAGTACTTC.

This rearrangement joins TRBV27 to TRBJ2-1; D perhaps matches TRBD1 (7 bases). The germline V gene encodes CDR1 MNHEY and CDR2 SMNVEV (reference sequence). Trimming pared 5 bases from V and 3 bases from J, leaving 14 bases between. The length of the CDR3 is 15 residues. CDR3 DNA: TGTGCCAGCAGTCCCCGACAGGGACTCTACAATGAGCAGTTCTTC. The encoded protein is CASSPRQGLYNEQFF.

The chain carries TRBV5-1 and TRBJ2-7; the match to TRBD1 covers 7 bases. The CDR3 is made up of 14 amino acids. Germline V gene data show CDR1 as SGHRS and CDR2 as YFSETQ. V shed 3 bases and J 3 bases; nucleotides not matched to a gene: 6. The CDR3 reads CASSSRQGYYEQYF. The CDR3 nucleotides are TGCGCCAGCAGCTCAAGACAGGGATACTACGAGCAGTACTTC.

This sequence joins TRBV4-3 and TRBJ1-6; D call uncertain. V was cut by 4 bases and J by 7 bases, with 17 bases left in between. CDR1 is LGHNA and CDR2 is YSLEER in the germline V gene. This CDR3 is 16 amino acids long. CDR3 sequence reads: CASSPTSGGRNSPLHF. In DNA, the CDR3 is TGCGCCAGCAGCCCGACGTCGGGCGGGCGGAATTCACCCCTCCACTTT.